The 12 T cell receptor beta chains listed next were all sequenced from one sample in a study of human T cells and chemical hapten exposure. The time point denotes: patch test 3, about 24 weeks after DPC sensitization. The treatment was: therapeutic diphenylcyclopropenone sensitization with weekly scalp DPC. TCRdb re-analysed the RACE reads in MiXCR, keeping a single row per CDR3 protein. Of some 97,000 distinct CDR3 sequences listed, 25% to 30% were seen once; the top ten hold 10% to 13%. The sample was whole blood, taken in connection with sensitization to the hapten diphenylcyclopropenone (DPC). Source of these receptors: a man in his forties with alopecia areata. Some clones in this sample may be carry-over from other donors' samples.

This chain joins TRBV7-9 and TRBJ2-3; 10 bases align to TRBD2. The germline gives CDR1 SEHNR, CDR2 FQNEAQ (reference sequence). Trimming cost V 3 bases and J 0 bases; bases outside gene matches: 6. The length of the CDR3 is 17 residues. This CDR3 reads CASSFPPTSGSTDTQYF. The CDR3 DNA is TGTGCCAGCAGCTTCCCCCCGACTAGCGGGAGCACAGATACGCAGTATTTT.

This sequence joins TRBV3-1 and TRBJ2-1; 11 nucleotides line up with TRBD2. Germline assignment: CDR1 LGHDT and CDR2 YNNKEL (reference sequence). Trimming cost V 0 bases and J 8 bases; bases outside gene matches: 6. CDR3 size: 16 residues. For the CDR3, the DNA is TGTGCCAGCAGCCAAGAACTAGCGGGAGTGATGCATGAGCAGTTCTTC. This gives the protein CASSQELAGVMHEQFF.

The chain joins TRBV25-1 to TRBJ2-5; D is perhaps TRBD1 (6 bases). Trimming took off 0 bases at V and 5 bases at J, with 10 bases between the two ends. The CDR3 spans 14 residues. The germline CDR1 and CDR2 sequences are MGHDK and SYGVNS. The CDR3 sequence: CASSEYEGVETQYF. The CDR3 region has the DNA TGTGCCAGCAGTGAATACGAGGGGGTGGAGACCCAGTACTTC.

The chain joins TRBV28 to TRBJ2-6, with 10 bases identical to TRBD2. J lost 0 bases, V lost 4 bases, and 3 bases had no gene match. CDR1 and CDR2 (germline): MDHEN, SYDVKM. The CDR3 has 17 amino acids. The CDR3 coding sequence is TGTGCCAGCAGTTCAGCGGGAGGGTACTCTGGGGCCAACGTCCTGACTTTC. Translation: CASSSAGGYSGANVLTF.

This clonotype was detected a few times. This sequence joins TRBV12-5 and TRBJ2-1; D is perhaps TRBD1 (6 bases). The germline gives CDR1 LGHNT, CDR2 FRNRAP. This CDR3 spans 13 amino acids. Trimming removed 5 bases at V and 8 bases at J, with 13 bases between. CDR3 nucleotides: TGTGCTAGTGGTCTACAGGGTCGGTATGAGCAGTTCTTC. This gives the protein CASGLQGRYEQFF.

This rearrangement joins TRBV29-1 to TRBJ1-1; D might be TRBD1 (6 bases). Germline lookup yields CDR1 SQVTM and CDR2 ANQGSEA. There are 12 residues in the CDR3. V was cut by 3 bases and J by 5 bases, with 10 bases left in between. The DNA for the CDR3 is TGCAGCGTTGAGAGGGGGGAAACTGAAGCTTTCTTT. Encoded protein: CSVERGETEAFF.

This clonotype was observed many times. This sequence joins TRBV28 and TRBJ2-3, with unresolved D. Germline assignment: CDR1 MDHEN and CDR2 SYDVKM. The V and J ends lost 5 bases and 2 bases respectively, with 11 bases between them. CDR3 size: 14 residues. Written as DNA, the CDR3 is TGTGCCAGCAGTCCCGATTGGGCCACAGATACGCAGTATTTT. This codes for CASSPDWATDTQYF. The variable domain in full, with the rest retrieved from reference TRBV28 and TRBJ2-3, is DVKVTQSSRYLVKRTGEKVFLECVQDMDHENMFWYRQDPGLGLRLIYFSYDVKMKEKGDIPEGYSVSREKKERFSLILESASTNQTSMYLCASSPDWATDTQYFGPGTRLTVL.

The chain links TRBV6-1 to TRBJ2-1; D gene ambiguous. This CDR3 contains 13 residues. The germline gives CDR1 MNHNS, CDR2 SASEGT. Trimming took off 4 bases at V and 8 bases at J, with 12 bases between the two ends. The CDR3 bases are TGTGCCAGCAGTGTTTTCCGGGCCTATGAGCAGTTCTTC. The encoded protein is CASSVFRAYEQFF.

This clonotype was detected a few times. The V and J genes are TRBV5-1 and TRBJ2-7, with 8 nucleotides matching TRBD2. Germline V gives CDR1 SGHRS, CDR2 YFSETQ. V gave up 2 bases and J gave up 2 bases; unmatched junction bases: 3. This CDR3 has 14 residues. CDR3 loop: CASSFTAGAYEQYF. The CDR3 nucleotides are TGCGCCAGCAGCTTCACAGCGGGGGCCTACGAGCAGTACTTC.

The chain couples TRBV3-1 to TRBJ1-5; D remains ambiguous. Germline V lookup: CDR1 LGHDT, CDR2 YNNKEL (reference sequence). The CDR3 spans 15 residues. V dropped 0 bases and J dropped 5 bases, with 11 bases sitting between them. The CDR3 DNA reads as TGTGCCAGCAGCCAAGAGGGGAGGGCGGATCAGCCCCAGCATTTT. Translating it yields CASSQEGRADQPQHF.

This clonotype was seen a few times. This chain uses TRBV7-9 with TRBJ2-7; the D gene is possibly TRBD2 (6 bases). This CDR3 has 12 amino acids. V was shortened by 5 bases and J by 6 bases, with 11 bases between the two germline ends. The germline gives CDR1 SEHNR, CDR2 FQNEAQ (reference sequence). This chain's CDR3 is CASSLLAAEQYF. The CDR3 region has the DNA TGTGCCAGCAGCCTACTAGCCGCCGAGCAGTACTTC.

The rearrangement links TRBV6-2 or TRBV6-3 to TRBJ2-2; D may correspond to TRBD1 or TRBD2 (6 bases each). Germline loops: CDR1 MNHEY, CDR2 SVGEGT. The length of the CDR3 is 17 residues. The germline V and J ends were trimmed by 5 bases and 3 bases, with 19 bases remaining between them. CDR3 bases: TGTGCCAGCAGTCTGACAGGTCCCTCGGGGGACACCGGGGAGCTGTTTTTT. Its translation is CASSLTGPSGDTGELFF.